Sequencing of this T cell receptor beta chain was carried out in a study of blood T cell repertoires in COVID-19. Study-wide background: In each case, the material was cDNA or gDNA derived from T cells, B-cell-depleted T cells, or PBMCs.

Some clones are missing from TCRdb's copy, which holds only in-frame ones; the method was immunoSEQ multiplex PCR. The table lists tens of thousands of clones, around nine tenths of them singletons. The CDR3 spans 15 residues. V shed 4 bases, J shed 7 bases, and the junction held 8 bases outside the gene matches. Germline V gene lookup returns CDR1 SNHLY and CDR2 FYNNEI. The sequencing input was peripheral blood. The chain joins TRBV2 to TRBJ2-1; TRBD2 aligns across 9 bases. The receptor comes from a human donor in a cohort sampled during active COVID-19. The CDR3 DNA sequence: TGTGCCAGCAGTGGCGGGGGGGCAGGGAGGAATGAGCAGTTCTTC. This codes for CASSGGGAGRNEQFF.